The text below deals with one T cell receptor beta chain. Its antigen is undetermined. This entry comes from a study of cytomegalovirus exposure and HLA in healthy donors. Use of 60 Vbeta and 13 Jbeta primers characterized the PCR. Clones were sequenced by immunoSEQ multiplex PCR, and TCRdb holds only the in-frame ones, with some missing. The sample contains around 200,000 clones, around four fifths of which appear only once. Findings of the study overall: A few of the chains that were CMV-associated were confirmed in vitro to be specific for CMV antigens. The authors considered a cluster of highly shared sequence variants likely to be a sequencing artifact.

Germline CDR1 is SGHRS and CDR2 is YFSETQ. Trimming removed 0 bases at V and 8 bases at J, with 12 bases between. There are 14 residues in the CDR3. V usage is TRBV5-1 and J usage is TRBJ2-1; D not certain. Sequences were obtained from PBMCs. The source of this sequence is a woman aged 60-70 years in good health and CMV-seropositive. CDR3 loop: CASSLASTLDEQFF. The CDR3, as DNA: TGCGCCAGCAGCTTGGCCAGTACGTTGGATGAGCAGTTCTTC.